This T cell receptor beta chain came from a study of T cell responses to AZD1222 COVID-19 vaccine. Concerning this clone itself: What it binds is not known.

Findings and limits, study-wide: The donor group comprised mostly white British people and more females; the analysis possibly underestimated clonal diversity. The study sampled repertoires only after the peak T cell response. Spike-specific TCR breadth and depth were elevated following two AZD1222 doses.

V was pared by 0 bases and J by 6 bases, with 12 bases of the junction left unmatched. The CDR3 extends over 17 amino acids. The germline gives CDR1 LGHNA, CDR2 YNFKEQ. The repertoire was sequenced with immunoSEQ multiplex PCR; TCRdb's copy has only in-frame clones and lacks some. Here the sample spans about 180,000 clones, roughly 91% being singletons. This TCR was sampled from an adult who received the MenACWY meningococcal vaccine as a control. This chain links TRBV4-2 with TRBJ2-3; 7 bases match TRBD2. Sequenced material: peripheral blood, taken 28 days after the second dose of the MenACWY control vaccine. CDR3 amino acids: CASSQDPGGGNWDTQYF. CDR3 bases: TGTGCCAGCAGCCAAGATCCGGGGGGAGGGAACTGGGATACGCAGTATTTT.